This TCR beta chain was captured in a study of PD-1 blockade in classical Hodgkin lymphoma. Repertoires were generated with immunoSEQ multiplex PCR, while TCRdb's copy carries only in-frame clones and drops some. The sample yields tens of thousands of clones, roughly 80% seen once. After autologous stem cell transplantation all patients relapsed, and prior brentuximab vedotin exposure differed between cohorts. The CDR3 is 14 amino acids. Germline loops: CDR1 SNHLY, CDR2 FYNNEI. V was cut by 3 bases and J by 4 bases, with 13 bases left in between. Sequences were derived from peripheral blood mononuclear cells (PBMCs), sampled at baseline. The chain joins TRBV2 to TRBJ2-7, with a weak D call TRBD1 (6 bases). The TCR originated in a human donor with classical Hodgkin lymphoma. CDR3 DNA: TGTGCCAGCAGTGACCCAGGGGTGAGTTACGAGCAGTACGTC. This sequence encodes CASSDPGVSYEQYV.